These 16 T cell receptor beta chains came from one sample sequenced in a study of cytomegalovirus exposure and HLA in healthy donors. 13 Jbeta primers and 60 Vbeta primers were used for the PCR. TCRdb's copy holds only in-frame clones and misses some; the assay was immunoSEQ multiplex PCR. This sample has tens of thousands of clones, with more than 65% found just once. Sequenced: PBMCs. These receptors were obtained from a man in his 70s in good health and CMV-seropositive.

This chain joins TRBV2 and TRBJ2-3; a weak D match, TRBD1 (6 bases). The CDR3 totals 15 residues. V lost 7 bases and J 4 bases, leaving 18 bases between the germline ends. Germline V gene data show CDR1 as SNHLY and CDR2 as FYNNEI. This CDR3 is CASTRDIQGADTQYF. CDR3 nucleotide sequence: TGTGCCAGCACTCGGGACATTCAAGGGGCAGATACGCAGTATTTT.

As DNA, the CDR3 is TGTGCCAGCAGCCAGCAAGGGGATCAGCCCCAGCATTTT. Amino acid sequence: CASSQQGDQPQHF. The chain has TRBV5-5 and TRBJ1-5; TRBD1 is a possible D gene (5 bases). Trimming shortened V by 4 bases and J by 5 bases, and 10 bases separated the two germline ends. The CDR3 totals 13 residues. Germline V lookup: CDR1 SGHKS, CDR2 YYEKEE (reference sequence).

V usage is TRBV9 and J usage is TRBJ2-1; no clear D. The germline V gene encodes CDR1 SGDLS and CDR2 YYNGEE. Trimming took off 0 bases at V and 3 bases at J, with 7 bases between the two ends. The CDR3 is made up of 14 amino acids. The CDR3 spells CASSVAVRYNEQFF. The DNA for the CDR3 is TGTGCCAGCAGCGTAGCTGTGCGCTACAATGAGCAGTTCTTC.

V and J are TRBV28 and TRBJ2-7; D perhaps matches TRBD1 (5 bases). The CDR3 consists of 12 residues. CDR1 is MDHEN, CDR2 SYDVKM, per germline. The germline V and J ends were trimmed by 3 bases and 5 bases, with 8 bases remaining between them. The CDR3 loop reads CASSFAGNEQYF. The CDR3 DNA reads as TGTGCCAGCAGTTTCGCAGGGAACGAGCAGTACTTC. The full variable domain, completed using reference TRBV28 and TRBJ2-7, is DVKVTQSSRYLVKRTGEKVFLECVQDMDHENMFWYRQDPGLGLRLIYFSYDVKMKEKGDIPEGYSVSREKKERFSLILESASTNQTSMYLCASSFAGNEQYFGPGTRLTVT.

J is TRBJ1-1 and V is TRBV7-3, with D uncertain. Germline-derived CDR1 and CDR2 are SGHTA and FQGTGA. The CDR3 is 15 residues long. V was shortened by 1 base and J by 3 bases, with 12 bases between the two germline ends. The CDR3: CASSLMFGRDTEAFF. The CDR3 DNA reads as TGTGCCAGCAGCTTAATGTTTGGCCGGGACACTGAAGCTTTCTTT. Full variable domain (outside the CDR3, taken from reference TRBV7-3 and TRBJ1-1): GAGVSQTPSNKVTEKGKYVELRCDPISGHTALYWYRQSLGQGPEFLIYFQGTGAADDSGLPNDRFFAVRPEGSVSTLKIQRTERGDSAVYLCASSLMFGRDTEAFFGQGTRLTVV.

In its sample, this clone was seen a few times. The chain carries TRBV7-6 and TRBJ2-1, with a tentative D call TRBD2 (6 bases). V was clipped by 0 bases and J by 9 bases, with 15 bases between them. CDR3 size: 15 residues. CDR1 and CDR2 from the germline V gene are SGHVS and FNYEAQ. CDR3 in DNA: TGTGCCAGCAGCTTAGCGGCTAGCGTTGGTATTGAGCAGTTCTTC. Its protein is CASSLAASVGIEQFF. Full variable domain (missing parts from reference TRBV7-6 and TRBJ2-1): GAGVSQSPRYKVTKRGQDVALRCDPISGHVSLYWYRQALGQGPEFLTYFNYEAQQDKSGLPNDRFSAERPEGSISTLTIQRTEQRDSAMYRCASSLAASVGIEQFFGPGTRLTVL.

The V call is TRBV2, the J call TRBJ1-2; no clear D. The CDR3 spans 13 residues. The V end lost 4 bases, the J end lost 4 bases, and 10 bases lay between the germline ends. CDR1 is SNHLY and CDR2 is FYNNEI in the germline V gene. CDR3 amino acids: CASSALIFYGYTF. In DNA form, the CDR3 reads TGTGCCAGCAGTGCACTGATCTTCTATGGCTACACCTTC.

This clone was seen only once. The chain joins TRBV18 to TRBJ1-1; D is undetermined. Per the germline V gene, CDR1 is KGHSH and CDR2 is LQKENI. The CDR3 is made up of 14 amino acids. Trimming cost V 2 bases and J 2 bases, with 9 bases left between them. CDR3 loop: CASSPVDTNTEAFF. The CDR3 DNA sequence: TGTGCCAGCTCACCAGTTGACACAAACACTGAAGCTTTCTTT.

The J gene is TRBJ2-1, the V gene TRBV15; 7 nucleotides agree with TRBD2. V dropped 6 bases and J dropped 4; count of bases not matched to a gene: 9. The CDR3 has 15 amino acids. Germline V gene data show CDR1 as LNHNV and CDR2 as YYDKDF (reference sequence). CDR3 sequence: CATSPSGAPYNEQFF. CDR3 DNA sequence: TGTGCCACCAGTCCGAGCGGGGCCCCATACAATGAGCAGTTCTTC.

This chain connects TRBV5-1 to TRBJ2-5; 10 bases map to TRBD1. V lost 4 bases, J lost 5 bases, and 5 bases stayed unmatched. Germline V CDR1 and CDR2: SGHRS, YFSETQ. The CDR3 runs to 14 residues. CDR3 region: CASSLGTGDETQYF. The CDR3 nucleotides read TGCGCCAGCAGCCTAGGGACAGGGGATGAGACCCAGTACTTC.

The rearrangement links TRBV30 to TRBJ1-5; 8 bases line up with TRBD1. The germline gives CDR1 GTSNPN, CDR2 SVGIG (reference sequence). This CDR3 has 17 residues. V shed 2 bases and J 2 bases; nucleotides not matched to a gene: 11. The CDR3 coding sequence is TGTGCCTGGAGTAGGGGGCAGGGGGCGGTTGGCAATCAGCCCCAGCATTTT. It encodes CAWSRGQGAVGNQPQHF.

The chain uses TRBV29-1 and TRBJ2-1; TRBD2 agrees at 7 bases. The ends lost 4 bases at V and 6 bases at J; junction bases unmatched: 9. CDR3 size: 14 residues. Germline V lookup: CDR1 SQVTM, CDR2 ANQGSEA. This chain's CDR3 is CSVGTMGGCNEQFF. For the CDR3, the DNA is TGCAGCGTTGGGACGATGGGGGGGTGCAATGAGCAGTTCTTC.

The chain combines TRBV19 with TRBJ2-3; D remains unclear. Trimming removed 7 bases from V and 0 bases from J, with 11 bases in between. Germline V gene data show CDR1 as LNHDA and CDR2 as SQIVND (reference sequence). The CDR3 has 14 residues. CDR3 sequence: CASKMSTSTDTQYF. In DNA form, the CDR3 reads TGTGCCAGTAAGATGTCCACTAGCACAGATACGCAGTATTTT.

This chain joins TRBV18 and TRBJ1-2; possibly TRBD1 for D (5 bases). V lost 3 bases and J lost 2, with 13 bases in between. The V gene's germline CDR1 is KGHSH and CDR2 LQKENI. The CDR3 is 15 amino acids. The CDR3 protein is CASSPSVDRNYGYTF. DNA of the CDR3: TGTGCCAGCTCACCCTCAGTCGACAGAAACTATGGCTACACCTTC.

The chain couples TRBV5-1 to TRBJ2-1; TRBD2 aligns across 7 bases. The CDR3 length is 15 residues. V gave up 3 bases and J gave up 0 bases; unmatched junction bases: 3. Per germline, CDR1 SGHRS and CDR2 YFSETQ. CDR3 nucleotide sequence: TGCGCCAGCAGCTCGGGACTACTCTCCTACAATGAGCAGTTCTTC. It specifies CASSSGLLSYNEQFF.

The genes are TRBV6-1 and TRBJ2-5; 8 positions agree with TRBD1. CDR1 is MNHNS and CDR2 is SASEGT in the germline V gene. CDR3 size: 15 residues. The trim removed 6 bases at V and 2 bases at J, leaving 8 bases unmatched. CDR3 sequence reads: CASSAGQGRQETQYF. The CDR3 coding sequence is TGTGCCAGCAGCGCAGGACAGGGTCGGCAAGAGACCCAGTACTTC.